The 16 T cell receptor beta chains reported below all come from one sample, sequenced in a study of early stage breast cancer tumors. Some clones are missing from TCRdb's copy, which holds only in-frame ones; the method was immunoSEQ multiplex PCR. The sample records 20,000 to 30,000 clones, about 70% being singletons. The specimen sequenced was breast tumor tissue. The receptors shown here come from a person aged 55 to 75 with breast cancer.

The chain recombines TRBV5-8 with TRBJ1-1, with D maybe TRBD1 (6 bases). CDR3 length equals 12 residues. Deletions cut 2 bases from V and 5 bases from J, with 7 bases between. Germline V gives CDR1 SGHTS, CDR2 YDEGEE. CDR3 DNA: TGTGCCAGCAGCTTCAGGGGAACTGAAGCTTTCTTT. Residues: CASSFRGTEAFF.

In its sample, this clone was seen many times. The CDR3 spells CASSLERTSARSYEQYF. DNA for the CDR3: TGTGCCAGCAGCTTGGAACGGACTAGCGCCCGATCCTACGAGCAGTACTTC. V and J are TRBV5-4 and TRBJ2-7; 9 bases align to TRBD2. Germline V gene lookup returns CDR1 SGHNT and CDR2 YYREEE (reference sequence). Trimming removed 0 bases from V and 1 base from J; junction bases left unmatched: 8. CDR3 size: 17 residues.

The CDR3 sequence: CAWRTDRGSDMNTEAFF. The CDR3 DNA is TGTGCCTGGAGGACGGACAGGGGCTCGGACATGAACACTGAAGCTTTCTTT. V is TRBV30 and J is TRBJ1-1, with 9 bases that match TRBD1. The V and J ends lost 3 bases and 0 bases, in that order; junction bases with no gene match: 11. This CDR3 has 17 amino acids. Per the germline V gene, CDR1 is GTSNPN and CDR2 is SVGIG (reference sequence).

The rearrangement uses TRBV9 and TRBJ2-7; TRBD2 aligns across 13 bases. V was pared by 3 bases and J by 3 bases, with 0 bases of the junction left unmatched. In germline, CDR1 is SGDLS, CDR2 YYNGEE. The CDR3 sequence is 14 residues long. CDR3 loop: CASSGLAGGYEQYF. CDR3 nucleotides: TGTGCCAGCAGCGGACTAGCGGGAGGCTACGAGCAGTACTTC.

CDR3 DNA: TGTGCCAGCAGCTTAGAGGTCGGGAGGTCCATGAGGACAGATACGCAGTATTTT. Amino acids: CASSLEVGRSMRTDTQYF. The chain combines TRBV11-2 with TRBJ2-3; 7 bases fit TRBD2. The CDR3 extends over 18 amino acids. Germline assignment: CDR1 SGHAT and CDR2 FQNNGV. Trimming at V came to 0 bases and at J to 3 bases, leaving 12 bases not matched to a gene. The full variable domain, with the rest looked up from reference TRBV11-2 and TRBJ2-3, is EAGVAQSPRYKIIEKRQSVAFWCNPISGHATLYWYQQILGQGPKLLIQFQNNGVVDDSQLPKDRFSAERLKGVDSTLKIQPAKLEDSAVYLCASSLEVGRSMRTDTQYFGPGTRLTVL.

This chain links TRBV6-1 with TRBJ2-7, with TRBD1 matching over 9 bases. After removal of 7 bases from V and 6 bases from J, the junction contained 13 bases not matched to a gene. The CDR3 runs to 15 residues. Germline V gene sequence: CDR1 MNHNS, CDR2 SASEGT. The CDR3 nucleotides are TGTGCCAGCACCCAGGACAGGGGTGGGTCTTCCGAGCAGTACTTC. Translated, it gives CASTQDRGGSSEQYF.

The chain combines TRBV5-3 with TRBJ2-2; 7 bases are a match to TRBD2. TRBV5-3 is an ORF for which the function is uncertain. The V and J ends lost 1 base and 5 bases, in that order; junction bases with no gene match: 11. There are 17 residues in the CDR3. The CDR3 DNA sequence: TGTGCCAGAAGCTTGATCCTAGCGGAGAGGGGAACCGGGGAGCTGTTTTTT. It specifies CARSLILAERGTGELFF.

CDR3 coding DNA: TGTGCCAGCAGCCCCTACAGGGTTGAAGCTTTCTTT. It specifies CASSPYRVEAFF. The chain recombines TRBV7-9 with TRBJ1-1, with D perhaps TRBD1 (6 bases). The CDR3 sequence is 12 residues long. The V end was cut by 5 bases, the J end by 7 bases, with 11 bases between. CDR1 and CDR2 from the germline V gene are SEHNR and FQNEAQ (reference sequence).

V is TRBV5-4 and J is TRBJ2-5, with 7 nucleotides matching TRBD1. CDR3 size: 14 residues. V lost 7 bases, J lost 5 bases, and 11 bases stayed unmatched. The germline gives CDR1 SGHNT, CDR2 YYREEE (reference sequence). CDR3 amino acids: CASRSRGSAETQYF. The CDR3 DNA reads as TGTGCCAGCCGTTCCAGGGGGAGTGCGGAGACCCAGTACTTC.

This clone was found a few times. The genes are TRBV9 and TRBJ2-6, with 12 bases that match TRBD1. The CDR3 covers 17 residues. Per germline, CDR1 SGDLS and CDR2 YYNGEE. The V gene end was trimmed by 4 bases and the J gene end by 1 base; junction bases not matched to a gene: 3. Here the CDR3 reads CASSRDRGPSGANVLTF. CDR3 coding DNA: TGTGCCAGCAGCCGGGACAGGGGGCCTTCTGGGGCCAACGTCCTGACTTTC.

This clone was found a few times. The chain links TRBV6-4 to TRBJ1-2; D perhaps matches TRBD1 (5 bases). Trimming left V 5 bases short and J 4 bases short, with 11 bases between. There are 13 residues in the CDR3. Germline lookup yields CDR1 MRHNA and CDR2 SNTAGT. In DNA, the CDR3 is TGTGCCAGCAGTCCCGGCGGGGCCTATGGCTACACCTTC. It codes for CASSPGGAYGYTF.

The chain links TRBV19 to TRBJ2-7; D remains ambiguous. CDR3 length equals 14 residues. Looked up from germline, CDR1 is LNHDA and CDR2 is SQIVND (reference sequence). V gave up 2 bases and J gave up 8 bases, with 16 bases separating them. CDR3 DNA sequence: TGTGCCAGTAGTATATCCCCGGGTTATCTCCAGCAGTACTTC. It codes for CASSISPGYLQQYF.

The chain joins TRBV5-6 to TRBJ1-2, with 10 bases matching TRBD1. With V trimmed by 7 bases and J by 1 base, 1 base remained unmatched. The germline CDR1 and CDR2 sequences are SGHDT and YYEEEE. The CDR3 sequence is 13 residues long. The CDR3 loop reads CASWDRGNYGYTF. DNA of the CDR3: TGTGCCAGCTGGGACAGGGGTAACTATGGCTACACCTTC.

This clone was seen only a few times. The chain is built from TRBV2 and TRBJ1-4, with D perhaps TRBD1 (5 bases). Germline V gives CDR1 SNHLY, CDR2 FYNNEI. Trimming took off 3 bases at V and 0 bases at J, with 8 bases between the two ends. The CDR3 totals 15 residues. The CDR3 DNA reads as TGTGCCAGCAGTGATGTAGGGGCAACTAATGAAAAACTGTTTTTT. As protein: CASSDVGATNEKLFF. Based on the CDR3 plus reference TRBV2 and TRBJ1-4, the full variable domain is EPEVTQTPSHQVTQMGQEVILRCVPISNHLYFYWYRQILGQKVEFLVSFYNNEISEKSEIFDDQFSVERPDGSNFTLKIRSTKLEDSAMYFCASSDVGATNEKLFFGSGTQLSVL.

This chain connects TRBV5-1 to TRBJ2-1; TRBD2 matches at 10 bases. In germline, CDR1 is SGHRS, CDR2 YFSETQ. There are 16 residues in the CDR3. V dropped 0 bases and J dropped 6; count of bases not matched to a gene: 6. CDR3 sequence: CASSLGGSGRPNEQFF. The CDR3 region has the DNA TGCGCCAGCAGCTTGGGAGGTAGCGGGAGGCCCAATGAGCAGTTCTTC. Full variable domain (rest looked up from reference TRBV5-1 and TRBJ2-1): KAGVTQTPRYLIKTRGQQVTLSCSPISGHRSVSWYQQTPGQGLQFLFEYFSETQRNKGNFPGRFSGRQFSNSRSEMNVSTLELGDSALYLCASSLGGSGRPNEQFFGPGTRLTVL.

This clone was counted at least ten times. The CDR3 DNA sequence: TGCAGCGTGGCCGGCGACACCCAAGAGACCCAGTACTTC. It yields the protein CSVAGDTQETQYF. The V and J genes are TRBV29-1 and TRBJ2-5; the D is unclear. This CDR3 comprises 13 residues. Trimming removed 6 bases from V and 1 base from J, with 12 bases in between. Germline V gene data show CDR1 as SQVTM and CDR2 as ANQGSEA.